These 25 T cell receptor beta chains share one sample of origin, sequenced in a study of blood T cell repertoires in COVID-19. Method: immunoSEQ multiplex PCR; TCRdb's copy keeps in-frame clones and lacks some. This table has some 250,000 clones, approximately 80% appearing once. Sequenced input: PBMCs or T cells enriched from blood (not recorded which). These receptors came from a middle-aged man who had recovered from COVID-19.

The V gene is TRBV29-1, the J gene TRBJ2-3; D gene uncertain. Per the germline V gene, CDR1 is SQVTM and CDR2 is ANQGSEA. The CDR3 length is 11 residues. The V end was cut by 7 bases, the J end by 2 bases, with 7 bases between. CDR3 loop: CSGEFTDTQYF. DNA for the CDR3: TGCAGCGGCGAATTCACAGATACGCAGTATTTT.

J is TRBJ2-7 and V is TRBV19; D call uncertain. The CDR3 consists of 10 residues. The V end was cut by 9 bases, the J end by 4 bases, with 7 bases between. From germline, CDR1 is LNHDA and CDR2 SQIVND (reference sequence). CDR3 residues: CARLRYEQYF. CDR3 nucleotide sequence: TGTGCCAGACTCCGATACGAGCAGTACTTC. The full variable domain, completed using reference TRBV19 and TRBJ2-7, is DGGITQSPKYLFRKEGQNVTLSCEQNLNHDAMYWYRQDPGQGLRLIYYSQIVNDFQKGDIAEGYSVSREKKESFPLTVTSAQKNPTAFYLCARLRYEQYFGPGTRLTVT.

The chain has TRBV5-1 and TRBJ2-3; D ambiguous. Germline V lookup: CDR1 SGHRS, CDR2 YFSETQ. Between the trimmed V and J ends, which lost 0 bases and 2 bases, there was a span of 16 bases. The CDR3 contains 17 residues. CDR3 in amino acids: CASSLAGYSASTDTQYF. The CDR3, as DNA: TGCGCCAGCAGCTTGGCCGGGTACTCTGCATCCACAGATACGCAGTATTTT.

In its sample, this clone was seen a few times. This chain links TRBV5-6 with TRBJ2-5; 9 bases line up with TRBD2. This CDR3 region has 14 residues. Looked up from germline, CDR1 is SGHDT and CDR2 is YYEEEE. With V trimmed by 2 bases and J by 4 bases, 3 bases remained unmatched. The CDR3 reads CASSLGSGGETQYF. DNA for the CDR3: TGTGCCAGCAGCTTAGGTAGCGGGGGAGAGACCCAGTACTTC. The full variable domain, its missing parts supplied by reference TRBV5-6 and TRBJ2-5, is DAGVTQSPTHLIKTRGQQVTLRCSPKSGHDTVSWYQQALGQGPQFIFQYYEEEERQRGNFPDRFSGHQFPNYSSELNVNALLLGDSALYLCASSLGSGGETQYFGPGTRLLVL.

The V call is TRBV30, the J call TRBJ2-2; TRBD2 aligns across 10 bases. Germline assignment: CDR1 GTSNPN and CDR2 SVGIG (reference sequence). V shed 0 bases and J 6 bases; nucleotides not matched to a gene: 4. CDR3 length: 15 residues. Here the CDR3 reads CAWSVKRGGPGELFF. DNA for the CDR3: TGTGCCTGGAGTGTAAAGCGGGGGGGCCCCGGGGAGCTGTTTTTT.

This clone was observed once. The CDR3 coding sequence is TGTGCCAGCAGTTCGATAGACAGGTCCGGCGCTTTCTTT. This gives the protein CASSSIDRSGAFF. The rearrangement joins TRBV28 to TRBJ1-1, with a weak D call TRBD1 (6 bases). V was clipped by 4 bases and J by 11 bases, with 17 bases between them. CDR3 size: 13 residues. Germline V gives CDR1 MDHEN, CDR2 SYDVKM.

This clone is a singleton in its sample. At one end, the junction sequence differs from germline, possibly due to a read error. CDR3 in DNA: TGTGCCAGCAGTTCCCCCCCCCGGGAAAGACTGTTTTTT. Its protein is CASSSPPRERLFF. The chain links TRBV28 to TRBJ1-4; no clear D gene. Germline-derived CDR1 and CDR2 are MDHEN and SYDVKM. This CDR3 contains 13 residues.

The genes are TRBV10-1 and TRBJ1-5; 9 nucleotides agree with TRBD1. CDR1 WNHNN and CDR2 SYGVQD come from the germline V gene (reference sequence). The V segment lost 7 bases and the J segment 4 bases; nucleotides outside the gene matches: 11. CDR3 length equals 16 residues. CDR3 DNA sequence: TGCGCCAGCACCGATTTGGACAGGGGACTAAATCAGCCCCAGCATTTT. This translates into CASTDLDRGLNQPQHF.

This clone was seen a few times. V is TRBV5-6 and J is TRBJ2-3; 7 bases line up with TRBD2. The CDR3 totals 16 residues. V lost 2 bases to trimming and J lost 0 bases; unmatched junction nucleotides: 6. CDR1 SGHDT and CDR2 YYEEEE come from the germline V gene. The DNA of the CDR3 is TGTGCCAGCAGCTTTGCTGGTAGCGGGAGCACAGATACGCAGTATTTT. Residues: CASSFAGSGSTDTQYF.

The chain links TRBV5-4 to TRBJ2-2, with TRBD2 matching over 11 bases. CDR3 length: 16 residues. V was pared by 4 bases and J by 5 bases, with 7 bases of the junction left unmatched. Germline loops: CDR1 SGHNT, CDR2 YYREEE (reference sequence). The CDR3 spells CASSLLAGGGTGELFF. CDR3 sequence (DNA): TGTGCCAGCAGCCTCCTAGCGGGAGGTGGAACCGGGGAGCTGTTTTTT.

This chain joins TRBV12-1 and TRBJ2-5; the tabulated D call, TRBD2, remains unverified against the DNA. TRBV12-1 is a pseudogene segment. The CDR3 sequence is 18 residues long. Written as DNA, the CDR3 is TGTGCCAGCAGCTGCCACGGACTAGCGGGGGGGCCGTGGGAGACCCAGTACTTC. Translating gives CASSCHGLAGGPWETQYF.

This chain joins TRBV21-1 and TRBJ2-5; the listed D gene, TRBD2, was not tested against the DNA. TRBV21-1 constitutes a pseudogene. The CDR3 length is 15 residues. In nucleotides, the CDR3 is TGTGCCAGCAGCCAAGGCCCGCTAGCTCAAGAGACCCAGTACTTC. This codes for CASSQGPLAQETQYF.

The J gene is TRBJ1-2, the V gene TRBV4-1; D is uncertain. Per germline, CDR1 MGHRA and CDR2 YSYEKL. The CDR3 is 14 residues long. The ends were cut back, 0 bases at V and 2 bases at J, with 7 bases in the middle. The CDR3 spells CASSQEPVNYGYTF. CDR3 nucleotide sequence: TGCGCCAGCAGCCAAGAACCAGTCAACTATGGCTACACCTTC.

This chain connects TRBV4-3 to TRBJ2-5; 7 bases line up with TRBD1. The trim removed 1 base at V and 3 bases at J, leaving 2 bases unmatched. CDR3 length: 14 amino acids. Germline CDR1 and CDR2: LGHNA and YSLEER. This chain's CDR3 is CASSQGQGEETQYF. CDR3 nucleotide sequence: TGCGCCAGCAGCCAAGGTCAGGGGGAAGAGACCCAGTACTTC.

J is TRBJ1-2 and V is TRBV7-2; 12 bases map to TRBD1. V was pared by 4 bases and J by 4 bases, with 4 bases of the junction left unmatched. The CDR3 extends over 15 amino acids. Looked up from germline, CDR1 is SGHTA and CDR2 is FQGNSA. In DNA, the CDR3 is TGTGCCAGCAGCTCCCGGGACAGGGGGCTCTATGGCTACACCTTC. Translation gives CASSSRDRGLYGYTF. Supplemented by reference TRBV7-2 and TRBJ1-2, the full variable domain reads GAGVSQSPSNKVTEKGKDVELRCDPISGHTALYWYRQSLGQGLEFLIYFQGNSAPDKSGLPSDRFSAERTGGSVSTLTIQRTQQEDSAVYLCASSSRDRGLYGYTFGSGTRLTVV.

CDR3 DNA: TGCGCCAGCAGCCAAGATCAGGGGGCGGGAACCGGGGAGCTGTTTTTT. This translates into CASSQDQGAGTGELFF. The rearrangement uses TRBV4-3 and TRBJ2-2; 8 bases align to TRBD1. The CDR3 runs to 16 residues. Looked up from germline, CDR1 is LGHNA and CDR2 is YSLEER. Trimming removed 0 bases from V and 5 bases from J; junction bases left unmatched: 5.

CDR3 bases: TGCGCCAGCACGCCGTCTTCGGGTGAAAAACTGTTTTTT. Translation gives CASTPSSGEKLFF. This chain uses TRBV5-1 with TRBJ1-4; D is ambiguous. Between the trimmed V and J ends, which lost 6 bases and 7 bases, there was a span of 13 bases. The CDR3 is 13 amino acids. Germline assignment: CDR1 SGHRS and CDR2 YFSETQ.

This clone was seen just once. This chain joins TRBV5-4 and TRBJ2-3; D is uncertain. V lost 0 bases to trimming and J lost 2 bases, with 4 bases between them. The CDR3 covers 13 residues. The germline V gene has CDR1 SGHNT and CDR2 YYREEE (reference sequence). In nucleotides, the CDR3 is TGTGCCAGCAGCTTGGCCGTCACAGATACGCAGTATTTT. It yields the protein CASSLAVTDTQYF.

This sequence joins TRBV2 and TRBJ1-3; D is unresolved. Germline V lookup: CDR1 SNHLY, CDR2 FYNNEI. The CDR3 contains 15 residues. V was cut by 4 bases and J by 1 base, with 11 bases left in between. The DNA of the CDR3 is TGTGCCAGCAGTGGGGTCGAGGGATCTGGAAACACCATATATTTT. Encoded protein: CASSGVEGSGNTIYF.

V and J are TRBV30 and TRBJ1-6; D gene unclear. The germline CDR1 and CDR2 sequences are GTSNPN and SVGIG (reference sequence). There are 13 residues in the CDR3. Trimming removed 3 bases from V and 11 bases from J, with 14 bases in between. The CDR3 protein is CAWSLVAITPLHF. The CDR3 DNA reads as TGTGCCTGGAGCTTGGTCGCGATTACACCCCTCCACTTT.

V and J are TRBV3-1 (or the pseudogene TRBV3-2) and TRBJ1-5; D unresolved. CDR1 is LGHDT and CDR2 is YNNKEL in the germline V gene (reference sequence). V was trimmed by 1 base and J by 4 bases, leaving 11 bases between them. The CDR3 length is 15 residues. DNA for the CDR3: TGTGCCAGCAGCCAAGGGCCTCCGGGGAATCAGCCCCAGCATTTT. Residues: CASSQGPPGNQPQHF.

This rearrangement joins TRBV5-1 to TRBJ2-7, with D possibly matching TRBD2 (5 bases). V was pared by 3 bases and J by 3 bases, with 13 bases between. CDR1 and CDR2 (germline): SGHRS, YFSETQ. This CDR3 is built from 14 residues. CDR3 residues: CASSWNPGNYEQYF. DNA of the CDR3: TGCGCCAGCAGCTGGAACCCGGGGAACTACGAGCAGTACTTC.

The chain uses TRBV3-1 (or the pseudogene TRBV3-2) and TRBJ1-5, with D tentatively TRBD1 (5 bases). V gave up 5 bases and J gave up 2 bases, with 10 bases separating them. From germline, CDR1 is LGHDT and CDR2 YNNKEL (reference sequence). This CDR3 spans 14 amino acids. DNA for the CDR3: TGTGCCAGCAGCTACACGACAGGCAATCAGCCCCAGCATTTT. Amino acids: CASSYTTGNQPQHF.

The chain couples TRBV18 to TRBJ2-1; 9 bases align to TRBD1. Germline V CDR1 and CDR2: KGHSH, LQKENI. The CDR3 length is 12 residues. Trimming cost V 3 bases and J 11 bases; bases outside gene matches: 2. CDR3: CASSPDRGQQFF. The CDR3 DNA reads as TGTGCCAGCTCACCGGACAGGGGCCAGCAGTTCTTC.

The chain links TRBV7-8 to TRBJ1-2; 7 positions match TRBD1. The CDR3 spans 13 residues. In germline, CDR1 is SGHVS, CDR2 FQNEAQ. With 5 bases clipped from V and 6 bases from J, the junction kept 6 bases outside the gene matches. The CDR3 loop is CASSPLQGNGYTF. Here the CDR3 DNA reads TGTGCCAGCAGCCCGTTACAGGGGAATGGCTACACCTTC. The whole variable domain, remainder taken from reference TRBV7-8 and TRBJ1-2, is GAGVSQSPRYKVAKRGQDVALRCDPISGHVSLFWYQQALGQGPEFLTYFQNEAQLDKSGLPSDRFFAERPEGSVSTLKIQRTQQEDSAVYLCASSPLQGNGYTFGSGTRLTVV.